This TCR beta chain emerged from a study of breast tumors, draining lymph nodes, adjacent tissues. Whole-study results and caveats: Tumor TCR diversity was below lymph nodes but above nontumor tissue. Most tumor T cells seemingly derive from lymph node, then expand in tumor.

Axillary draining lymph nodes of breast cancer patients supplied the node samples. This clonotype was found many times. Its target is unknown. The CDR3 spans 13 residues. V dropped 4 bases and J dropped 8 bases, with 14 bases sitting between them. CDR1 and CDR2 from the germline V gene are LNHDA and SQIVND (reference sequence). TCRdb fed the multiplex PCR reads into MiXCR, producing one record per CDR3 protein. The profile shows about 230,000 distinct CDR3 sequences, about a third of them singletons. The TCR originated in a female donor with breast cancer. Some clones in this sample may be carry-over from other donors' samples. The source material was axillary lymph node tissue. The chain uses TRBV19 and TRBJ1-2, with D hard to call. The chain's CDR3 is CASSTRVLSGYTF. The CDR3 DNA reads as TGTGCCAGTAGTACCCGGGTGCTATCAGGCTACACCTTC.